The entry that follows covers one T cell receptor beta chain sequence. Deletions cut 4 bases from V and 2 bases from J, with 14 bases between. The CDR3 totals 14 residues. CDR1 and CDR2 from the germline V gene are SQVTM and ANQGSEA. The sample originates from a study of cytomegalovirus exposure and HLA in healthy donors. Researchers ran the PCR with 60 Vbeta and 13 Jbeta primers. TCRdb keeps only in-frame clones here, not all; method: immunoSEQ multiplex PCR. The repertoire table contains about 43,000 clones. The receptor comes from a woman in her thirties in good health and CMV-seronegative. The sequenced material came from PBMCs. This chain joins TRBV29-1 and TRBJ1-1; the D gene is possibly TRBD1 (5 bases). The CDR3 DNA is TGCAGCGTTGCCAAATCAACAGGAAACACTGAAGCTTTCTTT. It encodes CSVAKSTGNTEAFF.